These 10 T cell receptor beta chains originate from one sample sequenced in a study of human T cells and chemical hapten exposure. Time point described: patch test 1, 2 weeks after DPC sensitization. Treatment indicated: therapeutic diphenylcyclopropenone sensitization with weekly scalp DPC. MiXCR was run by TCRdb on the RACE reads, yielding one entry per CDR3 protein. The data hold 180,000 or so distinct CDR3 sequences, with 20% to 25% observed a single time. Sequencing was performed on whole blood, taken in connection with sensitization to the hapten diphenylcyclopropenone (DPC). Receptor source: a woman aged 45-65 years with alopecia areata. Some clones in this sample may be carry-over from other donors' samples.

This clonotype was counted between two and nine times. This chain connects TRBV11-1 to TRBJ2-7, with D possibly being TRBD1 or TRBD2 (6 bases each). The CDR3 is 14 amino acids. Looked up from germline, CDR1 is SGHAT and CDR2 is FQDESV (reference sequence). V shed 2 bases and J shed 0 bases, with 8 bases lying between them. The CDR3 DNA follows: TGTGCCAGCAGCTTAAGGGGGGCCTCCTACGAGCAGTACTTC. It translates to CASSLRGASYEQYF.

This clonotype was counted a few times. The J gene is TRBJ2-5, the V gene TRBV7-9, with 7 bases fitting TRBD2. The CDR3 covers 16 residues. The V gene end was trimmed by 5 bases and the J gene end by 0 bases; junction bases not matched to a gene: 9. Germline V CDR1 and CDR2: SEHNR, FQNEAQ (reference sequence). The CDR3 region is CASSLRGGLYQETQYF. The CDR3 coding sequence is TGTGCCAGCAGCCTGCGGGGAGGGCTGTACCAAGAGACCCAGTACTTC.

This sequence joins TRBV10-3 and TRBJ2-3; TRBD2 matches at 7 bases. There are 16 residues in the CDR3. In germline, CDR1 is ENHRY, CDR2 SYGVKD. The junction had 7 bases not matched to a gene; V was cut back by 0 bases and J by 4 bases. As DNA, the CDR3 is TGTGCCATCAGTGAGTCTGGGGGAGGGCGAGCAGATACGCAGTATTTT. Amino acids: CAISESGGGRADTQYF.

The genes are TRBV7-9 and TRBJ2-7, with 8 positions matching TRBD1. The ends lost 5 bases at V and 2 bases at J; junction bases unmatched: 5. The CDR3 extends over 14 amino acids. Germline lookup yields CDR1 SEHNR and CDR2 FQNEAQ (reference sequence). In nucleotides, the CDR3 is TGTGCCAGCAGCCTGGGACAGGTGCCCTACGAGCAGTACTTC. It specifies CASSLGQVPYEQYF.

The rearrangement uses TRBV6-2 or TRBV6-3 and TRBJ2-3; TRBD2 might be the D (6 bases). CDR3 size: 14 residues. Germline CDR1 reads MNHEY; CDR2 reads SVGEGT. The ends were cut back, 8 bases at V and 1 base at J, with 13 bases in the middle. The CDR3 loop reads CASARASGTDTQYF. For the CDR3, the DNA is TGTGCCAGCGCACGAGCTAGCGGCACAGATACGCAGTATTTT.

Here the CDR3 reads CASSYGPYGSQETQYF. The DNA of the CDR3 is TGTGCCAGCAGCTACGGGCCCTACGGGAGCCAAGAGACCCAGTACTTC. This chain links TRBV27 with TRBJ2-5; D may be TRBD2 (6 bases). The length of the CDR3 is 16 residues. Trimming pared 6 bases from V and 1 base from J, leaving 18 bases between. Per germline, CDR1 MNHEY and CDR2 SMNVEV (reference sequence).

This clonotype appeared a few times. The chain links TRBV20-1 to TRBJ2-1; D unresolved. Germline V gene data show CDR1 as DFQATT and CDR2 as SNEGSKA (reference sequence). The CDR3 is made up of 14 amino acids. V gave up 5 bases and J gave up 5 bases, with 16 bases separating them. The CDR3: CSASRIGRDNEQFF. The CDR3 DNA reads as TGCAGTGCTTCAAGGATCGGACGAGACAATGAGCAGTTCTTC.

The rearrangement uses TRBV24-1 and TRBJ2-1; 13 nucleotides line up with TRBD2. This CDR3 region has 16 residues. V was clipped by 2 bases and J by 7 bases; unmatched bases: 4. Germline CDR1 reads KGHDR; CDR2 reads SFDVKD. CDR3 sequence (DNA): TGTGCCACCAGTGATTCGACTAGCGGGAGGCTAAATGAGCAGTTCTTC. Amino acids: CATSDSTSGRLNEQFF.

The chain carries TRBV6-6 and TRBJ1-2, with D possibly being TRBD1 (6 bases). Trimming took 5 bases from V and 8 from J, leaving 18 bases between them. The CDR3 covers 14 residues. In germline, CDR1 is MNHNY, CDR2 SVGAGI (reference sequence). Written as DNA, the CDR3 is TGTGCCAGCAGTACCCCGCGACAGGCGGGGGGCTACACCTTC. This sequence encodes CASSTPRQAGGYTF.

The chain uses TRBV29-1 and TRBJ2-5; no clear D. The V end lost 6 bases, the J end lost 4 bases, and 12 bases lay between the germline ends. CDR1 is SQVTM and CDR2 is ANQGSEA in the germline V gene. The CDR3 runs to 12 residues. The CDR3 DNA reads as TGCAGCGTCGTGGGCCTTCTAGAGACCCAGTACTTC. This codes for CSVVGLLETQYF.